This entry describes one TCR beta chain. Its antigen is undetermined. Generated by immunoSEQ multiplex PCR, the TCRdb table keeps only in-frame clones and is missing some. The sample yields over 70,000 clones, 70% to 90% seen once. The source of the sample is a study of OX40 agonist ivuxolimab in advanced cancers. Study as a whole: Treatment received earlier with anti-PD-1, anti-PD-L1 or anti-CTLA-4 agents was allowed, and over 30% had some.

Study findings and constraints: Some of the nonresponding patients also showed low levels of normalized T-cell clonal expansion.

This TCR was sampled from an adult with an advanced solid tumor such as melanoma, head and neck, liver or kidney cancer. The sequencing used CD4+ or CD8+ T cells sorted from blood, collected in a trial of the OX40 agonist ivuxolimab.

The CDR3 is CASSLRGVSGNTIYF. CDR3 DNA: TGTGCCAGCAGTTTAAGGGGGGTCTCTGGAAACACCATATATTTT. The V and J genes are TRBV27 and TRBJ1-3; D might be TRBD1 (6 bases). Germline V gene lookup returns CDR1 MNHEY and CDR2 SMNVEV (reference sequence). This CDR3 contains 15 residues. Trimming left V 2 bases short and J 0 bases short, with 8 bases between.